The clone carrying this T cell receptor beta chain was counted only a few times. The data belong to a study of cytomegalovirus exposure and HLA in healthy donors. PCR primers comprised 60 Vbeta and 13 Jbeta primers. Clones were read by immunoSEQ multiplex PCR, and TCRdb kept only the in-frame ones, dropping some. Altogether fewer than 95,000 clones are present, over 55% being singletons, with the ten largest covering 6% to 6.5%. The CDR3 is made up of 13 amino acids. Looked up from germline, CDR1 is SGHAT and CDR2 is FQNNGV. The sequence was collected from a woman in her twenties or thirties in good health and CMV-seronegative. This chain joins TRBV11-2 and TRBJ2-5; tentatively, D is TRBD1 (6 bases). The DNA end is a closer match to TRBJ2-7, so the J assignment may be wrong. The sequenced material came from PBMCs. For the CDR3, the DNA is TGTGCCAGCAGCTACGGGGACATCTACGAGCAGTACTTC. Its translation: CASSYGDIYEQYF.